This T cell receptor (beta chain) was obtained from a study of immune heterogeneity within non-small cell lung tumors. With 32 V and 13 J primers, multiplex PCR amplified the TCR beta CDR3. One entry per CDR3 protein, called by TCRdb with MiXCR from the multiplex PCR reads. The sample lists tens of thousands of distinct CDR3 sequences, approximately 30% occurring once. In its sample, this clonotype was seen a few times. At about 600 ng per sample, bulk tumor genomic DNA provided the template. Doctors removed several biopsies from each primary tumor during surgery, keeping them far apart. Patients underwent curative surgery for non-small cell lung cancer (untreated and newly diagnosed). Sequencing was carried out using lung tumor tissue. The receptor was derived from a man aged 35-49 years with non-small cell lung cancer.

CDR3 amino acids: CASSFGHTNTEAFF. CDR3 in DNA: TGTGCCAGCAGCTTTGGACATACCAACACTGAAGCTTTCTTT. The chain combines TRBV7-2 with TRBJ1-1, with a tentative D call TRBD1 (5 bases). CDR3 size: 14 residues. V was shortened by 3 bases and J by 2 bases, with 10 bases between the two germline ends. Germline V gene data show CDR1 as SGHTA and CDR2 as FQGNSA.